One sample yielded the 31 T cell receptor beta chains listed below, sequenced in a study of regulatory T cells in long-lasting Graves disease listed by TCRdb under 2021. Explained via the paper, the time point label denotes: newly diagnosed GD, antithyroid drugs for less than 3 months. RNA was extracted from PBMCs in TRIzol for both TCR sequencing and RNA sequencing. The protocol used for the library was multiplex PCR. For sequencing, an Illumina HiSeq 4000 was employed. TCR beta libraries were built with iRepertoire HTBI primers and Arm-PCR amplification of CDR3 regions. The public reads were reprocessed in TCRdb via fastp at Q25 and MiXCR, keeping in-frame beta chains. Entries that share a CDR3 protein sequence are merged under the most common genes and DNA. The table for this sample lists about 530,000 distinct CDR3 sequences; roughly 16% of them were counted only once. The ten largest make up 25% of the sample.

These data were also reused for a study on T cells in Graves' hyperthyroidism and ophthalmopathy.

The specimen was peripheral blood mononuclear cells (PBMCs), collected at new diagnosis, from a patient treated with antithyroid drugs. The source is a woman aged 35-60 years with Graves disease. Donor details come from another sample of the same person, matched by shared clones.

V usage is TRBV4-1 and J usage is TRBJ2-7; 7 bases agree with TRBD1. The V segment lost 0 bases and the J segment 2 bases; nucleotides outside the gene matches: 4. The germline gives CDR1 MGHRA, CDR2 YSYEKL. There are 15 residues in the CDR3. The CDR3 spells CASSQDQDRPYEQYF. CDR3 in DNA: TGCGCCAGCAGCCAAGATCAGGACAGGCCCTACGAGCAGTACTTC.

This clonotype was counted between two and nine times. The chain joins TRBV29-1 to TRBJ1-2, with D maybe TRBD1 (5 bases). V shed 6 bases and J shed 6 bases, with 17 bases lying between them. Germline V lookup: CDR1 SQVTM, CDR2 ANQGSEA. The CDR3 is 13 amino acids. In DNA form, the CDR3 reads TGCAGCGTGTCCCGGCGGGGGGAGAATGGCTACACCTTC. The encoded protein is CSVSRRGENGYTF.

This clonotype was found a few times. The chain combines TRBV15 with TRBJ2-5; maybe TRBD1 (5 bases). V dropped 4 bases and J dropped 0 bases, with 12 bases sitting between them. The CDR3 is made up of 15 amino acids. The germline CDR1 and CDR2 sequences are LNHNV and YYDKDF (reference sequence). The CDR3 loop reads CATSILWGNQETQYF. In nucleotides, the CDR3 is TGTGCCACCAGCATCCTATGGGGCAACCAAGAGACCCAGTACTTC.

The chain couples TRBV18 to TRBJ1-5; 9 nucleotides align to TRBD1. Germline CDR1 and CDR2: KGHSH and LQKENI. The CDR3 covers 17 residues. V lost 3 bases and J lost 3; bases outside the gene matches: 9. CDR3 region: CASSPAGTGFYNQPQHF. CDR3 in DNA: TGTGCCAGCTCACCTGCCGGGACAGGGTTTTACAATCAGCCCCAGCATTTT.

This clonotype was observed many times. V is TRBV20-1 and J is TRBJ2-1; 9 positions agree with TRBD1. The CDR3 is 15 amino acids. The V segment lost 5 bases and the J segment 9 bases; nucleotides outside the gene matches: 14. Germline values: CDR1 DFQATT, CDR2 SNEGSKA (reference sequence). The CDR3 DNA reads TGCAGTGCTTTTTCCCCGGGACAGGGTGACTTTGAGCAGTTCTTC. It yields the protein CSAFSPGQGDFEQFF.

This clonotype was seen a few times. V and J are TRBV7-9 and TRBJ2-1, with 7 bases aligning to TRBD1. The V and J ends lost 0 bases and 7 bases, in that order; junction bases with no gene match: 6. The CDR3 consists of 15 residues. The germline gives CDR1 SEHNR, CDR2 FQNEAQ (reference sequence). CDR3 residues: CASSLAQGVWNEQFF. CDR3 in DNA: TGTGCCAGCAGCTTAGCCCAGGGGGTCTGGAATGAGCAGTTCTTC.

Comment on this clonotype: A far larger clone is one nucleotide away, so this likely arose from a read error. The chain couples TRBV20-1 to TRBJ2-5; 11 bases are a match to TRBD2. From germline, CDR1 is DFQATT and CDR2 SNEGSKA (reference sequence). The CDR3 extends over 14 amino acids. V gave up 4 bases and J gave up 11 bases; unmatched junction bases: 12. CDR3 in DNA: TGCAGTGCTACTAGCGGGGGGACGGGCGATGAGCAGTACTTC. Its translation is CSATSGGTGDEQYF.

The rearrangement joins TRBV29-1 to TRBJ1-1; maybe TRBD1 (5 bases). CDR1 is SQVTM, CDR2 ANQGSEA, per germline. Trimming cost V 4 bases and J 4 bases, with 13 bases left between them. The CDR3 has 13 amino acids. Here the CDR3 DNA reads TGCAGCGTTGGGGGGGGGGGTGGCACTGAAGCTTTCTTT. It is translated as CSVGGGGGTEAFF.

This clonotype was detected many times. This chain joins TRBV29-1 and TRBJ1-2; D is unclear. The CDR3 is made up of 12 amino acids. V was shortened by 4 bases and J by 6 bases, with 12 bases between the two germline ends. Germline CDR1 SQVTM, CDR2 ANQGSEA. The CDR3: CSVGPEVNGYTF. The CDR3 coding sequence is TGCAGCGTTGGGCCGGAGGTGAATGGCTACACCTTC.

A few counts support this clonotype. The J gene is TRBJ1-4, the V gene TRBV12-3 or TRBV12-4, with 7 bases aligning to TRBD1. The CDR3 has 15 amino acids. Trimming cost V 5 bases and J 4 bases; bases outside gene matches: 7. The chain's CDR3 is CASSPTTGLNEKLFF. CDR3 DNA sequence: TGTGCCAGCAGTCCGACGACAGGGCTTAATGAAAAACTGTTTTTT.

As concerns this clonotype: This may be a read error: a much more frequent sequence differs by one nucleotide. This chain joins TRBV18 and TRBJ2-1; D is perhaps TRBD2 (5 bases). Germline V gene data show CDR1 as KGHSH and CDR2 as LQKENI. This CDR3 contains 13 residues. The chain's CDR3 is CASSGERVRERFF. The CDR3 DNA reads TGTGCCAGCTCAGGGGAAAGGGTGAGGGAGCGGTTCTTC.

This chain joins TRBV5-6 and TRBJ2-6; D might be TRBD2 (5 bases). The CDR3 consists of 15 residues. CDR1 is SGHDT, CDR2 YYEEEE, per germline. The germline V and J ends were trimmed by 4 bases and 0 bases, with 8 bases remaining between them. The CDR3 here is CASSLEASGANVLTF. The CDR3 bases are TGTGCCAGCAGCCTGGAGGCCTCTGGGGCCAACGTCCTGACTTTC.

The CDR3 spells CASSKRTGEYLYGYTF. In DNA, the CDR3 is TGTGCCAGTAGTAAACGCACAGGGGAATATCTCTATGGCTACACCTTC. The rearrangement links TRBV19 to TRBJ1-2; 7 bases match TRBD1. The CDR3 has 16 residues. J gave up 4 bases and V 4 bases, and 12 bases lay outside the gene matches. The germline CDR1 and CDR2 sequences are LNHDA and SQIVND (reference sequence).

This clonotype was recorded a few times. A read error may produce the germline difference seen at one junction end. This rearrangement joins TRBV12-3 or TRBV12-4 to TRBJ1-3, with unresolved D. The CDR3 is made up of 13 amino acids. As DNA, the CDR3 is TGTGCCAGCAGTCCCCTCATTGGAAGCACCATATATTTT. Amino acids: CASSPLIGSTIYF.

The V gene is TRBV7-6, the J gene TRBJ1-5; no definite D call. Trimming shortened V by 5 bases and J by 7 bases, and 24 bases separated the two germline ends. This CDR3 spans 17 amino acids. Germline CDR1 is SGHVS and CDR2 is FNYEAQ. Here the CDR3 reads CASSPEVGQVNRQPQHF. DNA for the CDR3: TGTGCCAGCAGCCCCGAGGTGGGTCAGGTAAATAGGCAGCCCCAGCATTTT.

In its sample, this clonotype was seen many times. The chain recombines TRBV2 with TRBJ1-2; 9 bases map to TRBD1. Germline CDR1 and CDR2: SNHLY and FYNNEI. Trimming cost V 6 bases and J 8 bases; bases outside gene matches: 10. This CDR3 spans 14 amino acids. The chain's CDR3 is CASSFGTGNSGYTF. Here the CDR3 DNA reads TGTGCCAGCAGCTTCGGGACAGGGAATTCGGGCTACACCTTC.

Many counts were recorded for this clonotype. The V gene is TRBV5-1, the J gene TRBJ2-7, with 10 bases lining up with TRBD1. This CDR3 is 14 amino acids long. Germline-derived CDR1 and CDR2 are SGHRS and YFSETQ. The junction had 7 bases not matched to a gene; V was cut back by 4 bases and J by 6 bases. The CDR3 sequence is CASSTAGTGAEQYF. The DNA of the CDR3 is TGCGCCAGCAGCACCGCCGGGACAGGGGCCGAGCAGTACTTC.

This clonotype was seen at least ten times. CDR3 sequence (DNA): TGCGCCAGCAGCCAACCGGGACAGGGTTACAATGAGCAGTTCTTC. It translates to CASSQPGQGYNEQFF. This sequence joins TRBV5-1 and TRBJ2-1, with 9 bases that match TRBD1. Germline lookup yields CDR1 SGHRS and CDR2 YFSETQ. V shed 4 bases, J shed 4 bases, and the junction held 6 bases outside the gene matches. The CDR3 extends over 15 amino acids.

Of note for this clonotype: With a much larger clone just one base away, this may be a read error. The chain uses TRBV7-9 and TRBJ1-1; unclear D gene. Per germline, CDR1 SEHNR and CDR2 FQNEAQ (reference sequence). CDR3 size: 12 residues. As DNA, the CDR3 is TGTGTCAGCAGCTACCTCCCCACTGAAGCTTTCTTT. This gives the protein CVSSYLPTEAFF.

In this sample, this clonotype turned up many times. The genes are TRBV29-1 and TRBJ1-2; possible D gene TRBD1, 5 bases. The CDR3 is 12 amino acids. Trimming pared 7 bases from V and 2 bases from J, leaving 11 bases between. The germline V gene has CDR1 SQVTM and CDR2 ANQGSEA. Here the CDR3 DNA reads TGCAGCGCCGCGGGACCGAACTATGGCTACACCTTC. This sequence encodes CSAAGPNYGYTF.

This clonotype is a singleton in its sample. A much larger clone lies one base from this, so it may be a read error. The chain joins TRBV20-1 to TRBJ1-1; D unresolved. Per the germline V gene, CDR1 is DFQATT and CDR2 is SNEGSKA (reference sequence). This CDR3 region has 13 residues. CDR3 sequence (DNA): TGCAGCGCTCAGGTTTATGGAGGGTCTGAAGCTTTCTTT. Its translation: CSAQVYGGSEAFF.

This clonotype was seen ten or more times. The V gene is TRBV11-3, the J gene TRBJ1-1; D ambiguous. Trimming cost V 4 bases and J 4 bases, with 10 bases left between them. Germline assignment: CDR1 SGHNT and CDR2 YENEEA. This CDR3 has 13 amino acids. DNA for the CDR3: TGTGCCAGCAGCTCCTTAGGCCCCACTGAAGCTTTCTTT. As protein: CASSSLGPTEAFF. The whole variable domain, filled in from reference TRBV11-3 and TRBJ1-1, reads EAGVVQSPRYKIIEKKQPVAFWCNPISGHNTLYWYLQNLGQGPELLIRYENEEAVDDSQLPKDRFSAERLKGVDSTLKIQPAELGDSAVYLCASSSLGPTEAFFGQGTRLTVV.

This clonotype was counted a single time. With a much larger clone just one base away, this may be a read error. The chain employs TRBV11-2 and TRBJ1-5; D is perhaps TRBD1 (6 bases). The V gene's germline CDR1 is SGHAT and CDR2 FQNNGV. This CDR3 contains 15 residues. The CDR3 nucleotides read TGTGCCAGCAGCTCCCGACAGGACAGCAATCAGTCCCAGCATTTT. Residues: CASSSRQDSNQSQHF.

The rearrangement joins TRBV7-6 to TRBJ2-5; 11 bases align to TRBD2. CDR1 and CDR2 from the germline V gene are SGHVS and FNYEAQ. The V segment lost 1 base and the J segment 1 base; nucleotides outside the gene matches: 8. This CDR3 comprises 18 residues. CDR3 in DNA: TGTGCCAGCAGCTTAGGCCTTGTTAGCGGGGGGGCCCAAGAGACCCAGTACTTC. Encoded protein: CASSLGLVSGGAQETQYF.

This clonotype was counted ten times or more. CDR3 amino acids: CASSTRTGVNYEQYF. The CDR3 nucleotides are TGTGCCAGCAGTACCCGGACAGGGGTCAACTACGAGCAGTACTTC. The chain carries TRBV6-1 and TRBJ2-7, with 9 bases identical to TRBD1. Trimming at V came to 5 bases and at J to 3 bases, leaving 8 bases not matched to a gene. This CDR3 comprises 15 residues. CDR1 is MNHNS and CDR2 is SASEGT in the germline V gene.

This clonotype was found many times. The genes are TRBV10-3 and TRBJ1-1; 9 bases agree with TRBD1. The CDR3 extends over 14 amino acids. From germline, CDR1 is ENHRY and CDR2 SYGVKD. V gave up 7 bases and J gave up 3 bases; unmatched junction bases: 6. The CDR3 loop is CAINRQGVDTEAFF. DNA of the CDR3: TGTGCCATCAATCGACAGGGGGTAGACACTGAAGCTTTCTTT.

This clonotype has ten or more counts. The chain has TRBV5-1 and TRBJ2-1; 15 bases line up with TRBD2. Looked up from germline, CDR1 is SGHRS and CDR2 is YFSETQ. The CDR3 loop spans 16 amino acids. The ends lost 4 bases at V and 8 bases at J; junction bases unmatched: 7. The CDR3 loop reads CASSGRTSGGEDEQFF. Here the CDR3 DNA reads TGCGCCAGCAGCGGAAGGACTAGCGGGGGGGAGGATGAGCAGTTCTTC. The full variable domain, with the rest looked up from reference TRBV5-1 and TRBJ2-1, is KAGVTQTPRYLIKTRGQQVTLSCSPISGHRSVSWYQQTPGQGLQFLFEYFSETQRNKGNFPGRFSGRQFSNSRSEMNVSTLELGDSALYLCASSGRTSGGEDEQFFGPGTRLTVL.

The V and J genes are TRBV5-1 and TRBJ2-5; D is possibly TRBD1 or TRBD2 (6 bases each). The CDR3 length is 13 residues. Per the germline V gene, CDR1 is SGHRS and CDR2 is YFSETQ. The V and J ends lost 6 bases and 0 bases respectively, with 9 bases between them. CDR3 sequence: CASTGADQETQYF. DNA of the CDR3: TGCGCCAGCACGGGGGCAGACCAAGAGACCCAGTACTTC.

This clonotype has more than one count but fewer than ten. This chain uses TRBV9 with TRBJ1-1; 9 nucleotides match TRBD1. Looked up from germline, CDR1 is SGDLS and CDR2 is YYNGEE. Trimming cost V 4 bases and J 8 bases; bases outside gene matches: 21. This CDR3 is built from 18 residues. CDR3 amino acids: CASSPGYRQGGKVDEAFF. The CDR3 DNA reads TGTGCCAGCAGCCCGGGCTATAGACAGGGGGGTAAGGTTGACGAAGCTTTCTTT.

Ten or more counts support this clonotype. The rearrangement joins TRBV9 to TRBJ2-7; D perhaps matches TRBD1 (5 bases). Germline V CDR1 and CDR2: SGDLS, YYNGEE. V shed 3 bases and J shed 1 base, with 11 bases lying between them. This CDR3 contains 14 residues. In nucleotides, the CDR3 is TGTGCCAGCAGCGATCCAGGGAAGTCCTACGAGCAGTACTTC. Its translation: CASSDPGKSYEQYF.

In regard to this clonotype: The CDR3 does not close with the conserved phenylalanine or tryptophan, likely indicating a read error. V and J are TRBV27 and TRBJ1-1; D unclear. Germline CDR1 is MNHEY and CDR2 is SMNVEV (reference sequence). V lost 5 bases and J lost 1, with 5 bases in between. CDR3 size: 12 residues. The CDR3 loop reads CASSRWNTEAFS. CDR3 DNA sequence: TGTGCCAGCAGTCGATGGAACACTGAAGCTTTCTCT.